The source of this T cell receptor beta chain is a study of blood T cell repertoires in COVID-19. Trimming removed 2 bases from V and 5 bases from J, with 15 bases in between. Germline V gene sequence: CDR1 KGHSH, CDR2 LQKENI. This CDR3 spans 15 amino acids. Assay: immunoSEQ multiplex PCR; the TCRdb copy retains only in-frame clones and omits some. Of about 210,000 clones in the sample, around 84% were seen once. The rearrangement links TRBV18 to TRBJ2-5; possible D gene TRBD1, 6 bases. This TCR derives from a man in his fifties or sixties with active or convalescent COVID-19. What was sequenced was peripheral blood. In DNA, the CDR3 is TGTGCCAGCTCACCAACTGCAGGGGCGCGGGAGACCCAGTACTTC. Protein product: CASSPTAGARETQYF.